Listed below are T cell receptor beta chains from one sample, sequenced in a study of blood T cell repertoires in COVID-19. TCRdb keeps only in-frame clones here, not all; method: immunoSEQ multiplex PCR. The repertoire has around 95,000 clones, 85% of them found once; the top ten carry 9.5% to 15%. The specimen sequenced was peripheral blood. The receptor set was obtained from a human donor in a cohort sampled during active COVID-19. CDR3s include the opening cysteine and the closing phenylalanine or tryptophan. The D gene is left open where the match is weak.

V,D,length,CDR3
TRBV2,.,14,CASSEGGGYNEQFF
TRBV3-1/TRBV3-2,TRBD1,14,CASSQTGGTYEQYF
TRBV18,.,14,CASSPQGSTYEQYF
TRBV6-4,.,15,CAQWGRGTSNQPQHF
TRBV24-1,.,14,CATTRGSGANVLTF
TRBV27,TRBD2,14,CASTTGGPTDTQYF
TRBV10-1,.,13,CASSGQYSYEQYF
TRBV10-1,TRBD2,14,CASSTGRMAYEQYF
TRBV6-5,.,11,CASSFLYEQYF
TRBV30,TRBD2,14,CACGTSGIGNEQFF
TRBV25-1,.,14,CASSSTATNYGYTF
TRBV18,.,14,CASSPPTKGREQYF
TRBV19,TRBD2,16,CASSSRQAGLTDTQYF
TRBV5-1,.,14,CASSSTGMNTEAFF
TRBV6-6,TRBD2,15,CASTDLAGGLNTQYF
TRBV7-2,.,16,CASSPSRGALVYEQYF
TRBV19,TRBD1,14,CASSIGPGTGEAFF
TRBV11-2,TRBD2,16,CASSLRRGDNTGELFF
TRBV18,TRBD2,14,CASSPLGGAYEQYF
TRBV6-5,.,11,CASDGGYEQYF
TRBV5-6,TRBD2,14,CASSLGTSGVLRFF
TRBV7-9,.,12,CASSFQGPGYTF
TRBV7-9,TRBD2,14,CASSLGGGVETQYF
TRBV4-3,.,15,CASSFFGGTNYGYTF
TRBV9,.,15,CASSVGPGSSYEQYF
TRBV30,.,12,CAWWTSIYGYTF
TRBV7-2,.,15,CASSLFQLRTDGYTF
TRBV3-1/TRBV3-2,.,12,CASEPGGVGYTF
TRBV5-6,TRBD1,15,CASSLGQGSNQPQHF